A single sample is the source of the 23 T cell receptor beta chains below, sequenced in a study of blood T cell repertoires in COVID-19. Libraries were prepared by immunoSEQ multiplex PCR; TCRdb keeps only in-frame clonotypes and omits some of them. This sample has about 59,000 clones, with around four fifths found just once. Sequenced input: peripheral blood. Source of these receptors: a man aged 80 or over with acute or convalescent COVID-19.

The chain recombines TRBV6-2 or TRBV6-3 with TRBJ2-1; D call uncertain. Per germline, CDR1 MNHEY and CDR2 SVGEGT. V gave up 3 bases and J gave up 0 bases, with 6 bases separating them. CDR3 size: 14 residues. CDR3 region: CASSYLSSYNEQFF. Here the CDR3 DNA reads TGTGCCAGCAGTTATCTGAGCTCCTACAATGAGCAGTTCTTC.

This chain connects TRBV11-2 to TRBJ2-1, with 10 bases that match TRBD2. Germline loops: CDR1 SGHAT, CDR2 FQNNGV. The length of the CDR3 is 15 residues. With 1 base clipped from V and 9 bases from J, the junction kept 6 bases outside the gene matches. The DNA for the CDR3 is TGTGCCAGCAGCTTAGCTAGCGGGAGTCTGGCTGAGCAGTTCTTC. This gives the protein CASSLASGSLAEQFF.

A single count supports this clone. CDR3 coding DNA: TGTGCCAGCAGCTCCGGGGGGGGGATCTCACCCCTCCACTTT. Residues: CASSSGGGISPLHF. The rearrangement uses TRBV11-3 and TRBJ1-6, with TRBD1 as a possible D gene (5 bases). CDR1 and CDR2 (germline): SGHNT, YENEEA. The length of the CDR3 is 14 residues. V shed 4 bases and J shed 10 bases, with 14 bases lying between them.

The CDR3 region has the DNA TGTGCCAGTAGTATCCTGCCGAGCGGGAAGATGAACACTGAAGCTTTCTTT. It encodes CASSILPSGKMNTEAFF. V is TRBV19 and J is TRBJ1-1; D gene unclear. CDR1 LNHDA and CDR2 SQIVND come from the germline V gene (reference sequence). This CDR3 is built from 17 residues. V dropped 3 bases and J dropped 0 bases, with 17 bases sitting between them.

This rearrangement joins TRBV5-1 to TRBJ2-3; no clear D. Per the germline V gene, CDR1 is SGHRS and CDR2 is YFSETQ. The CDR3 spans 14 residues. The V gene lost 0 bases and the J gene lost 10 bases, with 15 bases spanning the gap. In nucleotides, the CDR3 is TGCGCCAGCAGCTTGGAATACAGCCGTACAGCGCAGTATTTT. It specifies CASSLEYSRTAQYF. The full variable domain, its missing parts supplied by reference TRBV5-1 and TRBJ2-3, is KAGVTQTPRYLIKTRGQQVTLSCSPISGHRSVSWYQQTPGQGLQFLFEYFSETQRNKGNFPGRFSGRQFSNSRSEMNVSTLELGDSALYLCASSLEYSRTAQYFGPGTRLTVL.

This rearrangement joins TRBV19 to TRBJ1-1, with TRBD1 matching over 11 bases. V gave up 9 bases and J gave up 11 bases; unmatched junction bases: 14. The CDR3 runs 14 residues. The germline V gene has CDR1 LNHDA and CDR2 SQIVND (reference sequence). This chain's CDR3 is CASQLGQGDWEAFF. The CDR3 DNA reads TGTGCCAGCCAGTTGGGACAGGGGGATTGGGAGGCTTTCTTT. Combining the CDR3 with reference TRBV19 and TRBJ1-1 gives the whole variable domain DGGITQSPKYLFRKEGQNVTLSCEQNLNHDAMYWYRQDPGQGLRLIYYSQIVNDFQKGDIAEGYSVSREKKESFPLTVTSAQKNPTAFYLCASQLGQGDWEAFFGQGTRLTVV.

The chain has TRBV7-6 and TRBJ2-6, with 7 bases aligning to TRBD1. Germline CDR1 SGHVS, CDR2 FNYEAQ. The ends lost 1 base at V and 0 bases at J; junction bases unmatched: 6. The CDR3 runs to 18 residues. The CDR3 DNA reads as TGTGCCAGCAGCTTAGTCCCGACAGGGTCCTCTGGGGCCAACGTCCTGACTTTC. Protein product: CASSLVPTGSSGANVLTF.

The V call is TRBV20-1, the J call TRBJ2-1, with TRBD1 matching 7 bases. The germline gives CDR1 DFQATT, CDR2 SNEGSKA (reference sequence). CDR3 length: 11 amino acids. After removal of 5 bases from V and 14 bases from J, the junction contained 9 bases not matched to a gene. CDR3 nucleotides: TGCAGTGCTCTAGGGGGCAGAGGGGAGTTCTTC. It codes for CSALGGRGEFF.

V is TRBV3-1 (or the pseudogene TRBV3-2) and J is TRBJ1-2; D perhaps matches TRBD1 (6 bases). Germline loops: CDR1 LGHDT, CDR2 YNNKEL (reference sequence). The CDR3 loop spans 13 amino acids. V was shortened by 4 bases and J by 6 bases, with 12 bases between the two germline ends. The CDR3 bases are TGTGCCAGCAGCCGGAATACAGGGCATGGCTACACCTTC. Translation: CASSRNTGHGYTF.

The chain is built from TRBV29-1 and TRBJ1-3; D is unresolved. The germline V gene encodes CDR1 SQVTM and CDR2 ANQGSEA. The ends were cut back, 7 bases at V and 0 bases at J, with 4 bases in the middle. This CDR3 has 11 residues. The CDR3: CSAYSGNTIYF. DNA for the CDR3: TGCAGCGCCTACTCTGGAAACACCATATATTTT.

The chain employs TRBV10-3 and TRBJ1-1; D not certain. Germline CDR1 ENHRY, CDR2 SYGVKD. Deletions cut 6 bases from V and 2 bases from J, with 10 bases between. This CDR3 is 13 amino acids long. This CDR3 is CAIRRDLNTEAFF. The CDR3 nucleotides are TGTGCCATCAGGAGGGATCTAAACACTGAAGCTTTCTTT.

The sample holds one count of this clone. CDR3: CASRDRGAGELFF. CDR3 coding DNA: TGTGCCAGCAGGGACAGGGGGGCCGGGGAGCTGTTTTTT. The V and J genes are TRBV7-2 and TRBJ2-2, with 10 bases identical to TRBD1. Germline V gene data show CDR1 as SGHTA and CDR2 as FQGNSA. V was pared by 6 bases and J by 6 bases, with 1 base of the junction left unmatched. The CDR3 has 13 residues.

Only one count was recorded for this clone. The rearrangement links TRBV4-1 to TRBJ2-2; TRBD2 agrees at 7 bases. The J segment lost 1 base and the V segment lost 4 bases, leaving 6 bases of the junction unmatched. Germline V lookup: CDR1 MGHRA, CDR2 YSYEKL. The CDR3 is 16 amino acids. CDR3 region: CASSLPGLRNTGELFF. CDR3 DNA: TGCGCCAGCAGCCTTCCGGGACTACGGAACACCGGGGAGCTGTTTTTT.

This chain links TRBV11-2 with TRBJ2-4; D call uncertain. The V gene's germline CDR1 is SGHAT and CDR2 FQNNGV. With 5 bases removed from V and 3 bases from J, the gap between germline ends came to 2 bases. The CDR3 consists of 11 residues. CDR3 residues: CASSLKNIQYF. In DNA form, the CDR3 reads TGTGCCAGCAGCCTCAAAAACATTCAGTACTTC.

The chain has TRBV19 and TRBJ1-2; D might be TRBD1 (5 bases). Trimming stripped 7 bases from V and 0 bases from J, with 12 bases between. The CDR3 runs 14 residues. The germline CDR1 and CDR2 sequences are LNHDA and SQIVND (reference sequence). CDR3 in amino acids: CASMGGTANYGYTF. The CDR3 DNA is TGTGCCAGTATGGGGGGGACCGCTAACTATGGCTACACCTTC.

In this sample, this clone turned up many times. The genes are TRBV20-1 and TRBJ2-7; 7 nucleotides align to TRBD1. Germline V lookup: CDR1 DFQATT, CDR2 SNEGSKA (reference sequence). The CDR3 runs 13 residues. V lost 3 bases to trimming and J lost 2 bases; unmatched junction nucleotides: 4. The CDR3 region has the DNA TGCAGTGCTAGTTTTCAGGGGGCCTACGAGCAGTACTTC. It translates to CSASFQGAYEQYF.

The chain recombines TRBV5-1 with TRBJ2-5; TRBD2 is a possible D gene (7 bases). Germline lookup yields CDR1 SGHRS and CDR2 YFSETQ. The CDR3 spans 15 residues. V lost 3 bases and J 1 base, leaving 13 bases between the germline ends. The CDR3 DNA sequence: TGCGCCAGCAGCTCGGGGGGAGGGGGCCAAGAGACCCAGTACTTC. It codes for CASSSGGGGQETQYF. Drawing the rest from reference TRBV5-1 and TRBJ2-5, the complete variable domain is KAGVTQTPRYLIKTRGQQVTLSCSPISGHRSVSWYQQTPGQGLQFLFEYFSETQRNKGNFPGRFSGRQFSNSRSEMNVSTLELGDSALYLCASSSGGGGQETQYFGPGTRLLVL.

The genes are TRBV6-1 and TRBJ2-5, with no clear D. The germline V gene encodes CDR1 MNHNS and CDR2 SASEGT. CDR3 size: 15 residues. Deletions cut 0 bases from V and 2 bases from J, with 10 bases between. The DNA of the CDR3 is TGTGCCAGCAGTGAAGCCACGGGTCCACAAGAGACCCAGTACTTC. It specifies CASSEATGPQETQYF.

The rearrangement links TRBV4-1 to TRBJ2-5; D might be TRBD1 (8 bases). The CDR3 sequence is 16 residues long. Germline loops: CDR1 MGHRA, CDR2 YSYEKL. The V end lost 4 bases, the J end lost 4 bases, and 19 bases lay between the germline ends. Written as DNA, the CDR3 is TGCGCCAGCAGCCCCGGCGGGGGCAGGGGGCGAGAGACCCAGTACTTC. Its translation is CASSPGGGRGRETQYF.

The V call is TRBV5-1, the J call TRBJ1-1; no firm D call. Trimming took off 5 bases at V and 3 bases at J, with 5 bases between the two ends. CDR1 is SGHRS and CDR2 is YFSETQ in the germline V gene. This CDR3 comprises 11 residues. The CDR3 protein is CASSSDTEAFF. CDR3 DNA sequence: TGCGCCAGCAGTTCGGACACTGAAGCTTTCTTT.

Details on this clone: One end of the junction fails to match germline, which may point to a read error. CDR3 sequence (DNA): TGTGTCAGCTCACTTGGACTAATGCGGGGGGATTACTATGGCTACACCTTC. This encodes CVSSLGLMRGDYYGYTF. The chain couples TRBV18 to TRBJ1-2; perhaps TRBD1 as D (5 bases). Per the germline V gene, CDR1 is KGHSH and CDR2 is LQKENI. The CDR3 is 17 residues long.

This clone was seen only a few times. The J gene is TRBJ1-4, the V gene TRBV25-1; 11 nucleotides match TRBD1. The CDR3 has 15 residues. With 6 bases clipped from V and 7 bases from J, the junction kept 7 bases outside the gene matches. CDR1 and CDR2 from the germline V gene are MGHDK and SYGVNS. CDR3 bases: TGTGCCAGCAGCGGTGGACAGGGGGCCAGTGAAAAACTGTTTTTT. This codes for CASSGGQGASEKLFF.

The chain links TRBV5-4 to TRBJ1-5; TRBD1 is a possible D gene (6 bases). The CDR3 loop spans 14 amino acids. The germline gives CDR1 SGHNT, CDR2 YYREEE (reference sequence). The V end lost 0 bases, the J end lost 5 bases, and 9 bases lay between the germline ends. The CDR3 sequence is CASSLEGVHQPQHF. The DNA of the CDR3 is TGTGCCAGCAGCTTGGAGGGGGTTCATCAGCCCCAGCATTTT.